These T cell receptor beta chains were read from a single sample in a study of blood T cell repertoires in COVID-19. Only in-frame clones appear in the TCRdb table, and some are missing; sequencing was by immunoSEQ multiplex PCR. The table lists 300,000 to 400,000 clones, about 91% of them singletons. Sequencing was carried out using peripheral blood. These TCRs come from a man aged 30-40 years with COVID-19, enrolled during active disease. Each CDR3 is given with its conserved first and last residue. Fields, in order: D gene, J gene, V gene, clone size, CDR3 protein, CDR3 DNA. A D gene is named only where the DNA matches it firmly. Clone size is given for some rows only: seen once, a few or many times, or a class if the clone is expanded.

d_gene: .
j_gene: TRBJ2-7
v_gene: TRBV28
abundance: .
CDR3aa: CASSYTSSYEQYF
CDR3nt: TGTGCCAGCAGTTACACTAGCAGCTACGAGCAGTACTTC

d_gene: .
j_gene: TRBJ2-1
v_gene: TRBV2
abundance: .
CDR3aa: CASSEALSGPGQFF
CDR3nt: TGTGCCAGCAGTGAAGCCCTGAGCGGGCCTGGGCAGTTCTTC

d_gene: .
j_gene: TRBJ2-7
v_gene: TRBV4-2
abundance: .
CDR3aa: CASSQDPSAPYEQYF
CDR3nt: TGTGCCAGCAGCCAAGACCCTAGCGCACCGTACGAGCAGTACTTC

d_gene: .
j_gene: TRBJ2-1
v_gene: TRBV6-5
abundance: .
CDR3aa: CASNAGSNPNEQFF
CDR3nt: TGTGCCAGTAACGCGGGGAGTAATCCCAATGAGCAGTTCTTC

d_gene: .
j_gene: TRBJ2-7
v_gene: TRBV2
abundance: .
CDR3aa: CASRRAHVLDNEQYF
CDR3nt: TGTGCCAGCAGGAGGGCACACGTACTAGATAACGAGCAGTACTTC

d_gene: TRBD1
j_gene: TRBJ1-5
v_gene: TRBV10-3
abundance: few
CDR3aa: CAISDRQGDQPQHF
CDR3nt: TGTGCCATCAGTGACCGACAGGGGGATCAGCCCCAGCATTTT

d_gene: TRBD1
j_gene: TRBJ1-6
v_gene: TRBV7-2
abundance: .
CDR3aa: CASSPGGTGHNSPLHF
CDR3nt: TGTGCCAGCAGTCCTGGCGGGACAGGGCATAATTCACCCCTCCACTTT

d_gene: .
j_gene: TRBJ2-1
v_gene: TRBV7-9
abundance: .
CDR3aa: CASGNNEQFF
CDR3nt: TGTGCCAGCGGCAACAATGAGCAGTTCTTC

d_gene: .
j_gene: TRBJ2-1
v_gene: TRBV2
abundance: .
CDR3aa: CASSEGVRGGNEQFF
CDR3nt: TGTGCCAGCAGTGAAGGCGTCAGGGGAGGGAATGAGCAGTTCTTC

d_gene: .
j_gene: TRBJ1-2
v_gene: TRBV14
abundance: .
CDR3aa: CASSQALGGGYGYTF
CDR3nt: TGTGCCAGCAGCCAAGCCCTGGGCGGGGGTTATGGCTACACCTTC

d_gene: .
j_gene: TRBJ2-7
v_gene: TRBV7-2
abundance: .
CDR3aa: CASSFHGQGLSYEQYF
CDR3nt: TGTGCCAGCAGCTTCCATGGCCAGGGTCTGTCCTACGAGCAGTACTTC

d_gene: .
j_gene: TRBJ1-4
v_gene: TRBV30
abundance: .
CDR3aa: CAWSDRRERLNEKLFF
CDR3nt: TGTGCCTGGAGTGATCGGAGGGAGAGGTTAAATGAAAAACTGTTTTTT

d_gene: TRBD1
j_gene: TRBJ2-7
v_gene: TRBV28
abundance: .
CDR3aa: CASTPTGLYEQYF
CDR3nt: TGTGCCAGCACCCCGACAGGGCTCTACGAGCAGTACTTC

d_gene: .
j_gene: TRBJ1-5
v_gene: TRBV19
abundance: .
CDR3aa: CASSNLWGRRNSNQPQHF
CDR3nt: TGTGCCAGTAGTAACCTCTGGGGCAGACGTAATAGCAATCAGCCCCAGCATTTT

d_gene: .
j_gene: TRBJ2-1
v_gene: TRBV12-3/TRBV12-4
abundance: .
CDR3aa: CASSRGYNEQFF
CDR3nt: TGTGCCAGCAGCAGGGGCTACAATGAGCAGTTCTTC

d_gene: TRBD1
j_gene: TRBJ1-3
v_gene: TRBV5-1
abundance: .
CDR3aa: CASRPDRGSGNTIYF
CDR3nt: TGCGCCAGCAGGCCCGACAGGGGGAGTGGAAACACCATATATTTT

d_gene: .
j_gene: TRBJ2-4
v_gene: TRBV7-2
abundance: .
CDR3aa: CASTQANIQYF
CDR3nt: TGTGCCAGCACCCAAGCCAACATTCAGTACTTC

d_gene: .
j_gene: TRBJ2-1
v_gene: TRBV6-6
abundance: .
CDR3aa: CASSPDYNEQFF
CDR3nt: TGTGCCAGCAGTCCAGACTACAATGAGCAGTTCTTC

d_gene: .
j_gene: TRBJ2-1
v_gene: TRBV19
abundance: .
CDR3aa: CASSIDQVNRFF
CDR3nt: TGTGCCAGTAGTATAGATCAGGTTAACAGGTTCTTC

d_gene: TRBD1
j_gene: TRBJ1-6
v_gene: TRBV19
abundance: .
CDR3aa: CASSPTGEGPNSPLHF
CDR3nt: TGTGCCAGTAGCCCCACAGGGGAAGGGCCCAATTCACCCCTCCACTTT

d_gene: TRBD2
j_gene: TRBJ2-1
v_gene: TRBV7-2
abundance: .
CDR3aa: CASRLTSGGVNEQFF
CDR3nt: TGTGCCAGCAGGTTGACTAGCGGGGGGGTAAATGAGCAGTTCTTC

d_gene: .
j_gene: TRBJ1-2
v_gene: TRBV28
abundance: .
CDR3aa: CASSFLRARGYTF
CDR3nt: TGTGCCAGCAGTTTTCTGCGGGCGCGGGGCTACACCTTC

d_gene: .
j_gene: TRBJ2-3
v_gene: TRBV18
abundance: .
CDR3aa: CASSPPSDTQYF
CDR3nt: TGTGCCAGCTCACCACCGAGTGATACGCAGTATTTT

d_gene: TRBD2
j_gene: TRBJ2-2
v_gene: TRBV7-6
abundance: .
CDR3aa: CASSASLGTRNTGELFF
CDR3nt: TGTGCCAGCAGCGCTTCTTTGGGGACTAGGAACACCGGGGAGCTGTTTTTT

d_gene: .
j_gene: TRBJ1-2
v_gene: TRBV21-1
abundance: .
CDR3aa: CASSKETGANYGYTF
CDR3nt: TGTGCCAGCAGCAAAGAGACAGGTGCTAACTATGGCTACACCTTC

d_gene: .
j_gene: TRBJ2-5
v_gene: TRBV7-3
abundance: .
CDR3aa: CASSLDSQETQYF
CDR3nt: TGTGCCAGCAGCTTGGACAGTCAAGAGACCCAGTACTTC

d_gene: .
j_gene: TRBJ2-7
v_gene: TRBV5-1
abundance: .
CDR3aa: CASSFDSSYEQYF
CDR3nt: TGCGCCAGCAGCTTCGACAGTTCCTACGAGCAGTACTTC

d_gene: TRBD2
j_gene: TRBJ2-7
v_gene: TRBV6-5
abundance: .
CDR3aa: CASSSLSGQAYEQYF
CDR3nt: TGTGCCAGCAGCTCCCTTAGCGGGCAAGCCTACGAGCAGTACTTC

d_gene: TRBD1
j_gene: TRBJ1-1
v_gene: TRBV2
abundance: .
CDR3aa: CASSENRGGYTEAFF
CDR3nt: TGTGCCAGCAGTGAGAACAGGGGAGGTTATACTGAAGCTTTCTTT

d_gene: TRBD1
j_gene: TRBJ2-3
v_gene: TRBV10-3
abundance: .
CDR3aa: CAISPGQGADTQYF
CDR3nt: TGTGCCATCAGCCCGGGACAGGGGGCAGATACGCAGTATTTT

d_gene: TRBD2
j_gene: TRBJ2-3
v_gene: TRBV7-9
abundance: .
CDR3aa: CASSLSTSGVLGTDTQYF
CDR3nt: TGTGCCAGCAGCTTATCGACTAGCGGGGTCTTGGGAACAGATACGCAGTATTTT

d_gene: .
j_gene: TRBJ2-7
v_gene: TRBV2
abundance: .
CDR3aa: CASSEGTAEQYF
CDR3nt: TGTGCCAGCAGTGAAGGGACAGCCGAGCAGTACTTC

d_gene: .
j_gene: TRBJ2-3
v_gene: TRBV5-1
abundance: .
CDR3aa: CASSFGLLPDTQYF
CDR3nt: TGCGCCAGCAGCTTCGGACTATTACCAGATACGCAGTATTTT

d_gene: TRBD2
j_gene: TRBJ2-7
v_gene: TRBV10-3
abundance: .
CDR3aa: CAIAMSSGTLGEQYF
CDR3nt: TGTGCCATCGCTATGAGTAGCGGGACCTTAGGGGAGCAGTACTTC

d_gene: TRBD1
j_gene: TRBJ2-7
v_gene: TRBV15
abundance: many
CDR3aa: CATSSLPGQGSSSSYEQYF
CDR3nt: TGTGCCACCAGCAGCCTACCGGGACAGGGGTCTTCTAGCTCCTACGAGCAGTACTTC

d_gene: .
j_gene: TRBJ1-1
v_gene: TRBV27
abundance: .
CDR3aa: CASSDGGGTEAFF
CDR3nt: TGTGCCAGCAGTGACGGGGGAGGTACTGAAGCTTTCTTT

d_gene: TRBD1
j_gene: TRBJ1-1
v_gene: TRBV5-1
abundance: .
CDR3aa: CASSPLGQGGTEAFF
CDR3nt: TGCGCCAGCAGCCCACTCGGACAGGGGGGCACTGAAGCTTTCTTT

d_gene: TRBD1
j_gene: TRBJ2-5
v_gene: TRBV7-6
abundance: .
CDR3aa: CASSTGTGGETQYF
CDR3nt: TGTGCCAGCAGCACCGGGACAGGGGGAGAGACCCAGTACTTC